The sequence of this T cell receptor beta chain was determined in a study of T cells after yellow fever vaccination. A single record per CDR3 protein comes from TCRdb applying MiXCR to the 5' RACE reads. The sample carries some 96,000 distinct CDR3 sequences, under 9% recorded once. The origin of this receptor is a man aged 18 to 35 who received the YFV17D yellow fever vaccine. The input for sequencing was CD8+ T cells not binding an NS4B(214-222) dextramer, sorted from PBMCs, taken approximately 15 days after the first yellow fever vaccination.

This chain's CDR3 is CSARDRQGPYNEQFF. CDR3 bases: TGCAGTGCTAGAGATCGACAGGGGCCCTACAATGAGCAGTTCTTC. The gene calls are TRBV20-1 and TRBJ2-1; 8 bases match TRBD1. CDR1 and CDR2 (germline): DFQATT, SNEGSKA (reference sequence). V gave up 0 bases and J gave up 2 bases; unmatched junction bases: 3. The CDR3 has 15 amino acids.